The entry below describes one TCR beta chain. Sample-barcoded 5' priming and a J-beta primer mix drove a second PCR of 7 to 11 cycles. CDR3-containing paired-end reads numbering at least 2.5 million came from each sample. TCRdb itself ran the 5' RACE reads through MiXCR, one entry per CDR3 protein. The data contain more than 450,000 distinct CDR3 sequences, approximately 26% of them singletons. The CDR3 loop spans 13 amino acids. Germline V lookup: CDR1 SGHTS, CDR2 YDEGEE. J lost 0 bases, V lost 10 bases, and 6 bases had no gene match. This record comes from a study of blood T cells in healthy people across ages. These data also featured in a second study, about T cells of mothers and their children. That source notes: All extracted RNA went into cDNA synthesis, approximately 1.5 ug per 15 ul. In each mother, TCR beta CDR3 reads exceeded 9.5 million; in each child, they numbered a few million. A slight, non-significant increase in overlap was found for related mother-child pairs relative to unrelated pairs.

The chain uses TRBV5-8 and TRBJ1-1, with 7 bases aligning to TRBD1. The sequence came from a boy between 2 and 10 years old in good health. Sequenced material: blood. CDR3 DNA sequence: TGTGCCGGTATGGACAGGATGAACACTGAAGCTTTCTTT. It translates to CAGMDRMNTEAFF. The entire variable domain, with the rest obtained from reference TRBV5-8 and TRBJ1-1, is as follows: EAGVTQSPTHLIKTRGQQATLRCSPISGHTSVYWYQQALGLGLQFLLWYDEGEERNRGNFPPRFSGRQFPNYSSELNVNALELEDSALYLCAGMDRMNTEAFFGQGTRLTVV.